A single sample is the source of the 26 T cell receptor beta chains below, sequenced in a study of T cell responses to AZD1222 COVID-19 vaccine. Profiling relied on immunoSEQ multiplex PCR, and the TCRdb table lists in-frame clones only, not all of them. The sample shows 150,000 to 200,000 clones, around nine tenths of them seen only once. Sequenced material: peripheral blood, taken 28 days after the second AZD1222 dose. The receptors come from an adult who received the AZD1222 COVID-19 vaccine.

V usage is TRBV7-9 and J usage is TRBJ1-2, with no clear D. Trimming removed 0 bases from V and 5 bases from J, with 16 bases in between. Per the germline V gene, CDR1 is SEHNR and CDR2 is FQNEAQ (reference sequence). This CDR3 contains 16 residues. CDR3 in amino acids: CASSLAGGRSGYGYTF. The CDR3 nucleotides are TGTGCCAGCAGCTTAGCGGGCGGCAGGTCAGGATATGGCTACACCTTC.

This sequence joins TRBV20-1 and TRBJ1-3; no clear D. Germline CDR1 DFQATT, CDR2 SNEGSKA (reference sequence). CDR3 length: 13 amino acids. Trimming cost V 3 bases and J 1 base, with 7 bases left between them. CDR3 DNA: TGCAGTGCTAGTACCGGGTCTGGAAACACCATATATTTT. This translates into CSASTGSGNTIYF.

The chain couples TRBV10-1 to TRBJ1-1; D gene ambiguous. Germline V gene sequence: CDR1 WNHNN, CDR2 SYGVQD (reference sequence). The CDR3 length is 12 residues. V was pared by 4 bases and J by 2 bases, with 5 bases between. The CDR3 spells CASSGYNTEAFF. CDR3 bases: TGCGCCAGCAGTGGGTATAACACTGAAGCTTTCTTT.

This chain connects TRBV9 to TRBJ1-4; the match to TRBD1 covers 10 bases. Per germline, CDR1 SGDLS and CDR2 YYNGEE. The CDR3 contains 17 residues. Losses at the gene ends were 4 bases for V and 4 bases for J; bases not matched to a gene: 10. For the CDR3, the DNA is TGTGCCAGCAGCTCTTTGACAGGGGGCGCGGGTAATGAAAAACTGTTTTTT. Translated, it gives CASSSLTGGAGNEKLFF.

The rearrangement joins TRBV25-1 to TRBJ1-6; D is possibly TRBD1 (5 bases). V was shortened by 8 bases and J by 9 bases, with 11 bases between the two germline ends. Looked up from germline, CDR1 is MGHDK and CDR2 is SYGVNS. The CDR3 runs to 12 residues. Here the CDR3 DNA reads TGTGCCAGCCGCTGGGGGGTTTCACCCCTCCACTTT. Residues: CASRWGVSPLHF.

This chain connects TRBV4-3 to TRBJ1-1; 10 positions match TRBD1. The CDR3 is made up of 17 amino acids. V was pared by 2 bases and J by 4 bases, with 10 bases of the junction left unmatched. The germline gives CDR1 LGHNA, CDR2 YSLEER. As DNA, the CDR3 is TGCGCCAGCAGCCAACCCGCGGGACAGGGGTCGAGCACTGAAGCTTTCTTT. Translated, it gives CASSQPAGQGSSTEAFF.

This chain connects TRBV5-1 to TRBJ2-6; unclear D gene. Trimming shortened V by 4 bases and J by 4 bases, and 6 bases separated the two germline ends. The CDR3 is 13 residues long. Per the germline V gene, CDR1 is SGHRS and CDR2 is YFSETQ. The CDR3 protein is CASSPGGANVLTF. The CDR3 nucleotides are TGCGCCAGCAGCCCCGGCGGGGCCAACGTCCTGACTTTC.

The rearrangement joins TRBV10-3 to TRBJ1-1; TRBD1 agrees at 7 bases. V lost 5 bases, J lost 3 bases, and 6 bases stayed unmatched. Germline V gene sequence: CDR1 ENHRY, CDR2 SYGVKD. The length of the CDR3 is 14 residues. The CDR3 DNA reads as TGTGCCATCAGTAAGACAGGGAGTGACACTGAAGCTTTCTTT. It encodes CAISKTGSDTEAFF.

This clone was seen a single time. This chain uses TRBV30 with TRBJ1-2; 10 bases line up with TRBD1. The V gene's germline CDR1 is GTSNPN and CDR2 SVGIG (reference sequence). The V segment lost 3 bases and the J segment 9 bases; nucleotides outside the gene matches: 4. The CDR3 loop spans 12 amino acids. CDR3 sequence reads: CAWSQTGGRYTF. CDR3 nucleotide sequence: TGTGCCTGGAGCCAGACAGGGGGCCGCTACACCTTC. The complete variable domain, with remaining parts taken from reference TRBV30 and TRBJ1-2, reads SQTIHQWPATLVQPVGSPLSLECTVEGTSNPNLYWYRQAAGRGLQLLFYSVGIGQISSEVPQNLSASRPQDRQFILSSKKLLLSDSGFYLCAWSQTGGRYTFGSGTRLTVV.

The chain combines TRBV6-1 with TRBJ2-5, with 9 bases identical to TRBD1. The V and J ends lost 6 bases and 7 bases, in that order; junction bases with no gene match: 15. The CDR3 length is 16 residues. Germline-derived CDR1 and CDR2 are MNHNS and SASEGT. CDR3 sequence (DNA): TGTGCCAGCAGGGAAACCGGGACAGGGAGAGTTGTGACCCAGTACTTC. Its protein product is CASRETGTGRVVTQYF.

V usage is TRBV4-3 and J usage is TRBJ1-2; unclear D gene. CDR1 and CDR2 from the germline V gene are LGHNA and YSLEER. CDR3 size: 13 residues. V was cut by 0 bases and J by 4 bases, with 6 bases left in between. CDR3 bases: TGCGCCAGCAGCCAAGACCCGAGCTATGGCTACACCTTC. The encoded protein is CASSQDPSYGYTF.

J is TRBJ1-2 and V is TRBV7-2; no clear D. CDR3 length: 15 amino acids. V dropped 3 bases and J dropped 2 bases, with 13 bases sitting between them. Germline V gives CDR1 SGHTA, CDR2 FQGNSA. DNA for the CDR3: TGTGCCAGCAGCTTCCCCCGGATCGCCAACTATGGCTACACCTTC. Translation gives CASSFPRIANYGYTF.

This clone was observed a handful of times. DNA of the CDR3: TGTGCCAGTACCTCACCCTACCGACCAGGTGGGGCCGGGGAGCTGTTTTTT. The encoded protein is CASTSPYRPGGAGELFF. V usage is TRBV19 and J usage is TRBJ2-2; no reliable D call. The length of the CDR3 is 17 residues. Germline CDR1 is LNHDA and CDR2 is SQIVND (reference sequence). The germline V and J ends were trimmed by 7 bases and 6 bases, with 24 bases remaining between them.

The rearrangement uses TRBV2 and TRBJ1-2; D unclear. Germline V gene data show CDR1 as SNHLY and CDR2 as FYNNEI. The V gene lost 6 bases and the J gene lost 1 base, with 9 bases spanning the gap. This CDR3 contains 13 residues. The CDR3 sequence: CASRAADNYGYTF. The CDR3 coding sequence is TGTGCCAGCAGGGCAGCCGATAACTATGGCTACACCTTC.

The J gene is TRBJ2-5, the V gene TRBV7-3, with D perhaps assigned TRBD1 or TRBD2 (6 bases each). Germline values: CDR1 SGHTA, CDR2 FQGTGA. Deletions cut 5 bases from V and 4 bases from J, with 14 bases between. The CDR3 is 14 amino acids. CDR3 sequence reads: CASSLGGQGETQYF. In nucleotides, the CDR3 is TGTGCCAGCAGCCTAGGGGGGCAGGGAGAGACCCAGTACTTC.

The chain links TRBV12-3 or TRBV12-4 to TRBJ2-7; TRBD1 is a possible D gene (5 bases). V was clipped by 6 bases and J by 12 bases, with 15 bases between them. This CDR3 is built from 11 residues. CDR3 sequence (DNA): TGTGCCAGCAGGATCTCGGACATCGTGTACTTC. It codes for CASRISDIVYF.

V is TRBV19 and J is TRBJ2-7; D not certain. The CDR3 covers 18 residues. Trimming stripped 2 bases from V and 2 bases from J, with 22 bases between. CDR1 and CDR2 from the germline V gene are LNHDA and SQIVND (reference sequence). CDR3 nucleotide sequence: TGTGCCAGTAGTATATGGGCGACCACCACGTTTTTAACCTACGAGCAGTACTTC. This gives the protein CASSIWATTTFLTYEQYF.

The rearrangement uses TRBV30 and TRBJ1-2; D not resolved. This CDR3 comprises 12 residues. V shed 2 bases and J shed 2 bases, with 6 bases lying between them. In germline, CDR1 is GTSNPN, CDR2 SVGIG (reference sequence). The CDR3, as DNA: TGTGCCTGGAGTCCCAGCAACTATGGCTACACCTTC. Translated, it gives CAWSPSNYGYTF.

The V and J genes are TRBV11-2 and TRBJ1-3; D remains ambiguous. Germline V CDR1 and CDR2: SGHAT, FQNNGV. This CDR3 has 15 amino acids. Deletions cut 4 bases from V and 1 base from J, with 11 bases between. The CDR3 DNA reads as TGTGCCAGCAGCTCTCGCCCGGATTCTGGAAACACCATATATTTT. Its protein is CASSSRPDSGNTIYF. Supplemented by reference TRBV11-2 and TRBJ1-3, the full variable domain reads EAGVAQSPRYKIIEKRQSVAFWCNPISGHATLYWYQQILGQGPKLLIQFQNNGVVDDSQLPKDRFSAERLKGVDSTLKIQPAKLEDSAVYLCASSSRPDSGNTIYFGEGSWLTVV.

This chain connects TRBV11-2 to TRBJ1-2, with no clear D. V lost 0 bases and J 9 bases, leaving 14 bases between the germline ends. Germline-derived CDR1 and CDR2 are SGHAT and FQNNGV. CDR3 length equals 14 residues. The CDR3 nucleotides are TGTGCCAGCAGCTTAGATAGCGGTGCCGATCGCTACACCTTC. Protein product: CASSLDSGADRYTF.

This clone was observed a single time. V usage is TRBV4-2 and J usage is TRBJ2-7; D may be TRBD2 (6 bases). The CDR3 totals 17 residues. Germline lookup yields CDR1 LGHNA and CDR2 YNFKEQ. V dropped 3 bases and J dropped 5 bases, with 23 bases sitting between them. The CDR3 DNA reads TGTGCCAGCAGCCAGGGACTCCGGGACCTTTTTGTCGACGAGCAGTACTTC. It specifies CASSQGLRDLFVDEQYF.

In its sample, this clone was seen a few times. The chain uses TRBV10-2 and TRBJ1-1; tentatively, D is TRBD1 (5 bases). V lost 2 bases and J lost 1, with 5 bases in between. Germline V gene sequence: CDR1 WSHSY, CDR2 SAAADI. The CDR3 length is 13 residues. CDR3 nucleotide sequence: TGCGCCAGCAGTGAGGGGGGGAACACTGAAGCTTTCTTT. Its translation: CASSEGGNTEAFF.

The CDR3 nucleotides are TGTGCCACCGACCGAGGGGGGGAGAGCCGTGGCTACACCTTC. The encoded protein is CATDRGGESRGYTF. V is TRBV18 and J is TRBJ1-2; D may be TRBD1 (6 bases). CDR1 KGHSH and CDR2 LQKENI come from the germline V gene. V lost 10 bases and J 7 bases, leaving 22 bases between the germline ends. The CDR3 extends over 14 amino acids.

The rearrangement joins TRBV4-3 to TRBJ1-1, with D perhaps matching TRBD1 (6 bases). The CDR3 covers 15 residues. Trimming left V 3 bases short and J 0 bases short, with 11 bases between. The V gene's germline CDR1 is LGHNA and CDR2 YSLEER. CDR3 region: CASSHLGAMNTEAFF. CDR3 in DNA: TGCGCCAGCAGCCACCTGGGGGCTATGAACACTGAAGCTTTCTTT.

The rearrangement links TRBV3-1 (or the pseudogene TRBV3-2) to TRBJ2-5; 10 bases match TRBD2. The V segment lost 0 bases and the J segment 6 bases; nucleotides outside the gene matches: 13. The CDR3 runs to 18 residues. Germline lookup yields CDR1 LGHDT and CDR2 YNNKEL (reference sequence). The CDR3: CASSQEGLAGAGRKTQYF. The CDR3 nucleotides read TGTGCCAGCAGCCAAGAGGGGCTAGCGGGGGCCGGCAGAAAGACCCAGTACTTC.

This CDR3 is CASSLDTSGGRDTQYF. DNA for the CDR3: TGCGCCAGCAGCTTGGATACCAGCGGGGGGCGAGATACGCAGTATTTT. The chain joins TRBV5-1 to TRBJ2-3; TRBD2 agrees at 9 bases. There are 16 residues in the CDR3. V gave up 0 bases and J gave up 5 bases; unmatched junction bases: 7. Germline CDR1 reads SGHRS; CDR2 reads YFSETQ.